This T cell receptor (beta chain) was sequenced in a study of control samples from healthy donors and cancer patients. In this sample, this clone turned up once. TCRdb keeps only in-frame clones here, not all; method: immunoSEQ multiplex PCR. Among approximately 190,000 clones listed, approximately 91% were seen once. V lost 3 bases and J lost 3; bases outside the gene matches: 4. CDR3 length equals 14 residues. In germline, CDR1 is DFQATT, CDR2 SNEGSKA (reference sequence). This clonotype originated in a man younger than 45 in good health. This sequence joins TRBV20-1 and TRBJ2-3, with 9 bases matching TRBD1. The source material was blood. The CDR3 spells CSASTGGGTDTQYF. DNA for the CDR3: TGCAGTGCTAGTACAGGGGGCGGGACAGATACGCAGTATTTT.